This T cell receptor beta chain appears in the sequencing data of a study of CD8 T cells in ankylosing spondylitis. Overall study results and limits: Typical of ankylosing spondylitis blood, it appeared, was a TCR beta motif of several highly homologous variants. Reportedly, disease-linked clones are significantly enriched in ankylosing spondylitis patients' matched synovial fluid.

Germline CDR1 is MNHNS and CDR2 is SASEGT. V was clipped by 6 bases and J by 4 bases, with 16 bases between them. This CDR3 region has 15 residues. The TCR beta libraries were generated through quantitative 5'-RACE incorporating molecular barcodes. TCRdb re-analysed the 5' RACE reads in MiXCR, keeping a single row per CDR3 protein. The sample lists 150,000 to 200,000 distinct CDR3 sequences, roughly 31% seen once, with approximately 6% in the top ten. In this sample, this clonotype turned up a few times. Its target is unknown. The V call is TRBV6-1, the J call TRBJ2-1, with D possibly matching TRBD2 (7 bases). Sequenced: synovial fluid, either unsorted or a sorted T cell fraction (not recorded which). The receptor was derived from a male donor with ankylosing spondylitis. DNA for the CDR3: TGTGCCAGCAGGGTAGGGGGGAGGGGGTACAATGAGCAGTTCTTC. Protein sequence: CASRVGGRGYNEQFF.